This TCR beta chain appears in the sequencing data of a study of control samples from healthy donors and cancer patients. Repertoires were generated with immunoSEQ multiplex PCR, while TCRdb's copy carries only in-frame clones and drops some. The sample has roughly 120,000 clones, approximately 90% seen once; the top ten hold 4% to 4.5%. CDR1 SNHLY and CDR2 FYNNEI come from the germline V gene. The CDR3 is 14 amino acids. Trimming removed 6 bases at V and 2 bases at J, with 13 bases between. Sample: blood. The V and J genes are TRBV2 and TRBJ1-2, with D uncertain. The receptor was derived from a human donor in good health. The donor label of this sample is uncertain. CDR3 residues: CASSETDHNYGYTF. CDR3 nucleotides: TGTGCCAGCAGCGAAACGGATCACAACTATGGCTACACCTTC.